This TCR beta chain was captured in a study of regulatory T cells in long-lasting Graves disease. For TCR beta, libraries came from iRepertoire HTBI primers and Arm-PCR of CDR3 regions. From the multiplex PCR reads, TCRdb called clonotypes with MiXCR, one entry per CDR3 protein. The data contain about 450,000 distinct CDR3 sequences, about a sixth of them singletons. Stated time point: newly diagnosed GD, antithyroid drugs for less than 3 months. PBMC-extracted RNA yielded the TCR library. This clonotype was seen at least ten times. The same data also contributed to another study, on T cells in Graves' hyperthyroidism and ophthalmopathy.

Sample: peripheral blood mononuclear cells (PBMCs), taken at new diagnosis, from a patient treated with antithyroid drugs. The receptor was derived from a woman under 40 with Graves disease.

CDR3 in amino acids: CASSSGTGIHNEQFF. The CDR3 DNA reads as TGTGCCAGCAGCTCCGGGACAGGGATACACAATGAGCAGTTCTTC. The V and J genes are TRBV7-9 and TRBJ2-1; TRBD1 aligns across 9 bases. The CDR3 loop spans 15 amino acids. Germline CDR1 reads SEHNR; CDR2 reads FQNEAQ (reference sequence). The trim removed 4 bases at V and 5 bases at J, leaving 6 bases unmatched.